This T cell receptor beta chain was identified in a study of shared clonotypes between healthy human individuals. Across the study: Per-donor plates numbered three CD4 naive, three CD4 memory, two CD8 naive and one CD8 memory. Study results and limitations: Shared clonotypes across all four donors exceeded non-shared ones in generation probability. A few donors held about 5% of naive CD4 clonotypes in common. Limited genetic and exposure-history diversity came from having few donors.

The germline CDR1 and CDR2 sequences are MNHEY and SVGAGI. The trim removed 1 base at V and 7 bases at J, leaving 8 bases unmatched. The CDR3 runs 16 residues. A note on this clone: Antigen unknown.

The table came from immunoSEQ multiplex PCR; TCRdb's copy has only in-frame clones and leaves some out. The table has some 2.1 million clones, over 85% seen once. This clonotype originated in a man aged 18 to 30 in good health. Sequenced: naive CD4+ T cells sorted from blood. The subset is: CD45RA+ positively selected. The rearrangement joins TRBV6-5 to TRBJ2-1, with 9 bases aligning to TRBD2. CDR3 region: CASSYLRATSGNEQFF. In nucleotides, the CDR3 is TGTGCCAGCAGTTACTTACGGGCGACTAGCGGAAATGAGCAGTTCTTC.